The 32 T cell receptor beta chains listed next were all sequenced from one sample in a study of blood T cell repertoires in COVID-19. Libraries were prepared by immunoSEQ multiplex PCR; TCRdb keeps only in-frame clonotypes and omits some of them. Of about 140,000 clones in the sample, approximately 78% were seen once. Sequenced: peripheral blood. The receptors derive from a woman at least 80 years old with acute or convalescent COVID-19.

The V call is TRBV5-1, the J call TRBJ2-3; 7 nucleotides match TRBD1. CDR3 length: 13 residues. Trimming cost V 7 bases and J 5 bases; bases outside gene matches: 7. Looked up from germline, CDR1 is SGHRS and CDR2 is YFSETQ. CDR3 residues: CASYYTGEDTQYF. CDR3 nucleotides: TGCGCCAGCTATTACACAGGGGAAGATACGCAGTATTTT. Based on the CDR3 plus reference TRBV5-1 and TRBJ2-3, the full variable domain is KAGVTQTPRYLIKTRGQQVTLSCSPISGHRSVSWYQQTPGQGLQFLFEYFSETQRNKGNFPGRFSGRQFSNSRSEMNVSTLELGDSALYLCASYYTGEDTQYFGPGTRLTVL.

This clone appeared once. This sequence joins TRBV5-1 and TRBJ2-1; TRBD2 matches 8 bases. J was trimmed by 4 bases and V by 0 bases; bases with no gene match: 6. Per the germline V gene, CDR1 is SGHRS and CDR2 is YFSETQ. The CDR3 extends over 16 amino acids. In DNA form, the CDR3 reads TGCGCCAGCAGCTTGGGACTAGCGTCCGAATACAATGAGCAGTTCTTC. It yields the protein CASSLGLASEYNEQFF.

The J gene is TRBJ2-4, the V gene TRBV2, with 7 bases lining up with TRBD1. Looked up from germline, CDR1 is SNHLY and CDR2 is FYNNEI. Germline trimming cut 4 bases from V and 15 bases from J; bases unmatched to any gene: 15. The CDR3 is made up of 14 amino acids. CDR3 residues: CASSGDSPPRTGYF. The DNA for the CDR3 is TGTGCCAGCAGTGGTGACAGTCCGCCTAGGACAGGGTACTTC.

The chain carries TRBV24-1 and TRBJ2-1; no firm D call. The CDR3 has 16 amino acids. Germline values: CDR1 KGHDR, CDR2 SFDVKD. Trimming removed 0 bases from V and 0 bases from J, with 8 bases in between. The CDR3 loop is CATSDLAGYSYNEQFF. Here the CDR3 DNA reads TGTGCCACCAGTGATTTGGCCGGGTACTCCTACAATGAGCAGTTCTTC.

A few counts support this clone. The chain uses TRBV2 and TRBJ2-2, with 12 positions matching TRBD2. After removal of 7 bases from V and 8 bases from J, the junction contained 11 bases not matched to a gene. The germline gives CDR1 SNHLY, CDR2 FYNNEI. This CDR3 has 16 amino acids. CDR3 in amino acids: CASTLGLAGGRGELFF. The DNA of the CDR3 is TGTGCCAGCACCTTGGGGCTAGCGGGGGGGCGAGGGGAGCTGTTTTTT.

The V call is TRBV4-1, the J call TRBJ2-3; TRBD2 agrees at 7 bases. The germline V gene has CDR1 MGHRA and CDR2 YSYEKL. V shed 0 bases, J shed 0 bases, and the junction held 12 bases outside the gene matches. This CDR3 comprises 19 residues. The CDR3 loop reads CASSQDGPGGAGSTDTQYF. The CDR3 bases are TGCGCCAGCAGCCAAGATGGGCCGGGGGGAGCGGGTAGCACAGATACGCAGTATTTT.

CDR3 protein: CASSALWRGSYEQYF. The DNA of the CDR3 is TGTGCCAGCAGTGCACTTTGGAGGGGAAGCTACGAGCAGTACTTC. The chain couples TRBV2 to TRBJ2-7; tentatively, D is TRBD2 (6 bases). Germline CDR1 and CDR2: SNHLY and FYNNEI. There are 15 residues in the CDR3. V lost 4 bases to trimming and J lost 3 bases, with 16 bases between them.

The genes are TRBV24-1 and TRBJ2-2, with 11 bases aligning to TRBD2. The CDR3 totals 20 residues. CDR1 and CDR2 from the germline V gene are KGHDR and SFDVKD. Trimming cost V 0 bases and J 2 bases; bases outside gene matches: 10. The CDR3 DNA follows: TGTGCCACCAGTGATTTGGAGACTAGCGGGGTTCGGGGAAACACCGGGGAGCTGTTTTTT. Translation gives CATSDLETSGVRGNTGELFF.

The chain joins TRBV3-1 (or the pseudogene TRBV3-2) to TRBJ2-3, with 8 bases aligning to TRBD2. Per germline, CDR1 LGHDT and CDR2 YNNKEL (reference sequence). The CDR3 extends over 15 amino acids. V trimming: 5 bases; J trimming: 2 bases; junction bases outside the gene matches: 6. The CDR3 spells CASSEPGGDTDTQYF. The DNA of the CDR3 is TGTGCCAGCAGCGAGCCCGGGGGGGACACAGATACGCAGTATTTT.

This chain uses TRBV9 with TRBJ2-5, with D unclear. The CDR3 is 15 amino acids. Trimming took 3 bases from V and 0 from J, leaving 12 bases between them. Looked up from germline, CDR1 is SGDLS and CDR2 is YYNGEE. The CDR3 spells CASSASTKDQETQYF. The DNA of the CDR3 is TGTGCCAGCAGCGCCTCAACTAAGGACCAAGAGACCCAGTACTTC.

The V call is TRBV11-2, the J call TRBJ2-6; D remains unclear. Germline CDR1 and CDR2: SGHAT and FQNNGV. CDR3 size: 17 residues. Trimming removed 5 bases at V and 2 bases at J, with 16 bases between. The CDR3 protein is CASSPLGARAGANVLTF. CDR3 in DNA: TGTGCCAGCAGCCCCCTGGGCGCGCGAGCTGGGGCCAACGTCCTGACTTTC. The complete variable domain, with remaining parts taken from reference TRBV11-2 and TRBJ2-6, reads EAGVAQSPRYKIIEKRQSVAFWCNPISGHATLYWYQQILGQGPKLLIQFQNNGVVDDSQLPKDRFSAERLKGVDSTLKIQPAKLEDSAVYLCASSPLGARAGANVLTFGAGSRLTVL.

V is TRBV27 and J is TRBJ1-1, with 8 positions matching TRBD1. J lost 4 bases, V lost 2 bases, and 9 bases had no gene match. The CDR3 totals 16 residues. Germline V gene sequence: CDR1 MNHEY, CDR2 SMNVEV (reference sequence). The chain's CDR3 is CASSLLPRGLGTEAFF. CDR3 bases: TGTGCCAGCAGTTTACTTCCCAGGGGGCTGGGCACTGAAGCTTTCTTT.

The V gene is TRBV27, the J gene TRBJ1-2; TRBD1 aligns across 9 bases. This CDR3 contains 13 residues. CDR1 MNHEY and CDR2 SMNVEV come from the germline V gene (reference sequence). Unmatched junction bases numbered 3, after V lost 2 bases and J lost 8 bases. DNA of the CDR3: TGTGCCAGCAGTTTAGGGACAGGGAGCGGCTACACCTTC. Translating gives CASSLGTGSGYTF.

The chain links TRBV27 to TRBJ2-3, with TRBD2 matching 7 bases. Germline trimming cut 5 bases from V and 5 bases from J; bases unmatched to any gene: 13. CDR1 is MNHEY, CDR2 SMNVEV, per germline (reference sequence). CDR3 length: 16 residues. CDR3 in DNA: TGTGCCAGCAGTCGATTCCTAGCGGCCGGGGGAGATACGCAGTATTTT. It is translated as CASSRFLAAGGDTQYF.

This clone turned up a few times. The DNA of the CDR3 is TGTGCCAGCAGCCAAGTCAGGGGTTTGTCACCCCTCCACTTT. This encodes CASSQVRGLSPLHF. V and J are TRBV14 and TRBJ1-6, with D possibly matching TRBD1 (6 bases). V dropped 1 base and J dropped 10 bases, with 11 bases sitting between them. Germline-derived CDR1 and CDR2 are SGHDN and FVKESK. This CDR3 has 14 residues.

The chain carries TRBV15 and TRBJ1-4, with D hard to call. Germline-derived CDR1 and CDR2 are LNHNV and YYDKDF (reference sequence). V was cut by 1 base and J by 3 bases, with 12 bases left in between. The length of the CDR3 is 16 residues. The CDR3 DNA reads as TGTGCCACCAGCAGAGGGCGGGGTGGTTCTAATGAAAAACTGTTTTTT. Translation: CATSRGRGGSNEKLFF.

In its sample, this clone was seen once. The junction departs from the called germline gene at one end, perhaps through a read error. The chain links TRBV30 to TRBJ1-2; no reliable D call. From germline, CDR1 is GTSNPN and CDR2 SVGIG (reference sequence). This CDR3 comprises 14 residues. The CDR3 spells CVWKHASLNYGYTF. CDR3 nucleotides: TGTGTCTGGAAGCACGCCTCGCTTAACTATGGCTACACCTTC. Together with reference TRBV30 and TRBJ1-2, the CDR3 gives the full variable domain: SQTIHQWPATLVQPVGSPLSLECTVEGTSNPNLYWYRQAAGRGLQLLFYSVGIGQISSEVPQNLSASRPQDRQFILSSKKLLLSDSGFYLCVWKHASLNYGYTFGSGTRLTVV.

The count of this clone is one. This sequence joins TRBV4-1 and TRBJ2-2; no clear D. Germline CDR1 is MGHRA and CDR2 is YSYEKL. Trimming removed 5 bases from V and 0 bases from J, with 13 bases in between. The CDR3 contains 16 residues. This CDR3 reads CASSNYPGSNTGELFF. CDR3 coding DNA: TGCGCCAGCAGCAATTACCCAGGATCGAACACCGGGGAGCTGTTTTTT.

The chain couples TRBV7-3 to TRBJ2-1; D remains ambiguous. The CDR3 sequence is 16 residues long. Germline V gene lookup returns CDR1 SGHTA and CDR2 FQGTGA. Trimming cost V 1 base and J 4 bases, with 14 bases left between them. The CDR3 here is CASSLIARSGYNEQFF. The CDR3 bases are TGTGCCAGCAGCTTAATTGCTAGATCTGGTTACAATGAGCAGTTCTTC.

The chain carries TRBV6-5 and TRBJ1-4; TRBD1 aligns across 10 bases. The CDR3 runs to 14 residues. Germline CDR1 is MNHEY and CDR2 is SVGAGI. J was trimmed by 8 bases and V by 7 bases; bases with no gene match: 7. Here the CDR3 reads CASTQGQGIEKLFF. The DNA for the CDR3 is TGTGCCAGCACCCAGGGACAGGGGATAGAAAAACTGTTTTTT.

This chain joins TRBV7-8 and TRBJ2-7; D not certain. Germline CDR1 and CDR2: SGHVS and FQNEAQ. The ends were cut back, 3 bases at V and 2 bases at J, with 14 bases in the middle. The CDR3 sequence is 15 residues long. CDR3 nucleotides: TGTGCCAGCAGCTTGGGCTCGCTCTTAACCTACGAGCAGTACTTC. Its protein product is CASSLGSLLTYEQYF.

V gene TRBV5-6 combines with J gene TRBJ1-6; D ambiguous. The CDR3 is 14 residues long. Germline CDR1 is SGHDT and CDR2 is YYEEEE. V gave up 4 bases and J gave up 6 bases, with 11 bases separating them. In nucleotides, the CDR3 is TGTGCCAGCAGCAATCGGGGTCTTAATTCACCCCTCCACTTT. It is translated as CASSNRGLNSPLHF. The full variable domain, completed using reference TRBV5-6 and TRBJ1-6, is DAGVTQSPTHLIKTRGQQVTLRCSPKSGHDTVSWYQQALGQGPQFIFQYYEEEERQRGNFPDRFSGHQFPNYSSELNVNALLLGDSALYLCASSNRGLNSPLHFGNGTRLTVT.

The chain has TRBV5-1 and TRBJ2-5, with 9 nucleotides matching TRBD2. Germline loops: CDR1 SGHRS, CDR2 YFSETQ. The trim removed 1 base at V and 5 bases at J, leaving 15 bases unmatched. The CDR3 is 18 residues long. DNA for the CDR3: TGCGCCAGCAGCTTGATCCTAGCGGGACACCGCGGAATGGAGACCCAGTACTTC. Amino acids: CASSLILAGHRGMETQYF.

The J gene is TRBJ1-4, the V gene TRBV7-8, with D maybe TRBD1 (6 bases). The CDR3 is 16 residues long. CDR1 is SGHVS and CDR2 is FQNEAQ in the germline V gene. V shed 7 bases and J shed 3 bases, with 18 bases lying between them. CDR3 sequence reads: CASTINRVKPNEKLFF. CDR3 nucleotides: TGTGCCAGCACTATCAACAGGGTAAAGCCTAATGAAAAACTGTTTTTT.

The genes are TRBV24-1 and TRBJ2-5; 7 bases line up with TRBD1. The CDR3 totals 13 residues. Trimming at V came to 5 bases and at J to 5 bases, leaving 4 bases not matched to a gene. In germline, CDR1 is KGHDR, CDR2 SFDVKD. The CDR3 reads CATSATGFETQYF. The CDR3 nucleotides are TGTGCCACCAGTGCGACAGGGTTCGAGACCCAGTACTTC.

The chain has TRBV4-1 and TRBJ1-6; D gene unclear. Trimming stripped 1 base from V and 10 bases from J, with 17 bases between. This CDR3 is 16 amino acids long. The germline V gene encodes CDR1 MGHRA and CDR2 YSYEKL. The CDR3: CASSQVVATLSSPLHF. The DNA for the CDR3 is TGCGCCAGCAGCCAAGTGGTAGCGACCCTCTCATCACCCCTCCACTTT.

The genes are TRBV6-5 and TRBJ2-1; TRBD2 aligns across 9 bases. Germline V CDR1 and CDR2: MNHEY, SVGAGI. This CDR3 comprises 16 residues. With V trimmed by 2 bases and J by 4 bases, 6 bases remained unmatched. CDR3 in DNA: TGTGCCAGCAGTTACCTGACTAGCGGAGAATACAATGAGCAGTTCTTC. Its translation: CASSYLTSGEYNEQFF.

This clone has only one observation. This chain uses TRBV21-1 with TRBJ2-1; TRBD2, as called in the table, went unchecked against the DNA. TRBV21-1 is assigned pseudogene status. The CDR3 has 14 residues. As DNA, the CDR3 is TGTGCCAGCAGCAAAGCTCTAGCGGGGGAGGAGCAGTTCTTC. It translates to CASSKALAGEEQFF.

The DNA of the CDR3 is TGTGCCAGCAGCCGAGGCGTGAGCTCCTATAATTCACCCCTCCACTTT. Translation: CASSRGVSSYNSPLHF. This rearrangement joins TRBV4-2 to TRBJ1-6; D unclear. Trimming took 4 bases from V and 0 from J, leaving 10 bases between them. Germline V CDR1 and CDR2: LGHNA, YNFKEQ. This CDR3 region has 16 residues.

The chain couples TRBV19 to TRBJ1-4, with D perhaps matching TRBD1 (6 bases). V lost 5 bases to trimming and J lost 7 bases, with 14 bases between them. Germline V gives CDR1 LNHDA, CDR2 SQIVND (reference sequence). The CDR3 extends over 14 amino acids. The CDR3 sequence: CASSPGHEVEKLFF. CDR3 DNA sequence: TGTGCCAGTAGTCCGGGACACGAGGTTGAAAAACTGTTTTTT.

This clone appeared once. CDR3 in DNA: TGTGCCAGCACCGCCCCAGGGGAGACCCAGTACTTC. Encoded protein: CASTAPGETQYF. The genes are TRBV27 and TRBJ2-5; perhaps TRBD1 as D (5 bases). CDR1 MNHEY and CDR2 SMNVEV come from the germline V gene (reference sequence). The CDR3 has 12 residues. V was trimmed by 7 bases and J by 5 bases, leaving 11 bases between them.

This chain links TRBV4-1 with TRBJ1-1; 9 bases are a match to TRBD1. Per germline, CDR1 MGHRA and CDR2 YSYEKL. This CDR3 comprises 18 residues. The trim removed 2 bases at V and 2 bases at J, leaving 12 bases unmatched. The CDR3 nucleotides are TGCGCCAGCAGCCAATTACAGGGGGCCAACATAGAAAACACTGAAGCTTTCTTT. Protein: CASSQLQGANIENTEAFF.